The clone carrying this T cell receptor (beta chain) was observed many times. Its antigen is not identified. Uncontrolled infections, pregnancy, lactation or other autoimmune diseases led to patient exclusion. The data were taken from a study of Graves' ophthalmopathy and Graves' hyperthyroidism. Study conclusions and caveats: Blood was where most expanded thyroid clonotypes above 0.001 frequency also turned up.

The CDR3 covers 15 residues. V lost 0 bases, J lost 0 bases, and 9 bases lay in between. CDR1 and CDR2 from the germline V gene are MNHNS and SASEGT. RNA served as the template for amplifying TCR beta CDR3 regions. Scientists carried out first-round RT-PCR using HTBI primers and then a second-round multiplex PCR. TCRdb recomputed calls from the multiplex PCR reads with MiXCR, one row per CDR3 protein. In the table there are approximately 480,000 distinct CDR3 sequences, about 15% of which are singletons. The TCR was taken from a woman in her twenties or thirties with Graves' ophthalmopathy. The genes are TRBV6-1 and TRBJ2-7, with D possibly TRBD2 on 6 matching bases. The source material was blood. Here the CDR3 reads CASSEAGRSSYEQYF. Here the CDR3 DNA reads TGTGCCAGCAGTGAAGCAGGGAGGAGCTCCTACGAGCAGTACTTC.